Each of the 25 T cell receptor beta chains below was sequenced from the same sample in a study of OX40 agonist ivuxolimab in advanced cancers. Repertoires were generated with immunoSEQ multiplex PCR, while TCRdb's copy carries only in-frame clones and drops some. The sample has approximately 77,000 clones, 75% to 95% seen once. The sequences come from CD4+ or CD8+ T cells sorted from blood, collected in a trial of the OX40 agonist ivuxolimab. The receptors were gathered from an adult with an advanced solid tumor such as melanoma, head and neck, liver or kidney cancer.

The CDR3 nucleotides are TGTGCCAGCAGTCTACAGGGGACCAAAAACTCCGGGGAGCTGTTTTTT. Translated, it gives CASSLQGTKNSGELFF. The chain combines TRBV2 with TRBJ2-2; 7 bases are a match to TRBD1. Germline V gene lookup returns CDR1 SNHLY and CDR2 FYNNEI. The CDR3 is 16 amino acids. V was clipped by 5 bases and J by 6 bases; unmatched bases: 12.

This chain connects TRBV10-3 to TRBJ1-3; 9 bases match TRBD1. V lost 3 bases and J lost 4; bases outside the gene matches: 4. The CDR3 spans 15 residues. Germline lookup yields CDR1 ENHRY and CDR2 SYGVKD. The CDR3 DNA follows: TGTGCCATCAGTGACGGGACAGGGAGGGGAAACACCATATATTTT. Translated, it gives CAISDGTGRGNTIYF.

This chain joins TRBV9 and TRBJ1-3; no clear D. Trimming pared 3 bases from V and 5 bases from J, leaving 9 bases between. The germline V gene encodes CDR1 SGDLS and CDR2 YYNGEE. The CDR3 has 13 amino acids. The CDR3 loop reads CASSASGRNTIYF. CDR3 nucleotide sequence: TGTGCCAGCAGCGCCTCCGGTCGAAACACCATATATTTT.

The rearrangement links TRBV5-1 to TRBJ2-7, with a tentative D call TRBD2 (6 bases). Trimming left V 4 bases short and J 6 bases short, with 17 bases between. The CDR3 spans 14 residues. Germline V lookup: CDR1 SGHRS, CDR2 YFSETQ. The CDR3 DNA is TGCGCCAGCAGCGGGGGACTGAGCCGAGCCGAGCAGTACTTC. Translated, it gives CASSGGLSRAEQYF.

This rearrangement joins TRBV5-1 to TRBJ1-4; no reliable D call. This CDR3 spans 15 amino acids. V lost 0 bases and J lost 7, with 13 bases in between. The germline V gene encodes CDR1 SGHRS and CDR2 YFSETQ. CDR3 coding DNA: TGCGCCAGCAGCTTGGGAGTACCAGTAGGTGAAAAACTGTTTTTT. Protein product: CASSLGVPVGEKLFF.

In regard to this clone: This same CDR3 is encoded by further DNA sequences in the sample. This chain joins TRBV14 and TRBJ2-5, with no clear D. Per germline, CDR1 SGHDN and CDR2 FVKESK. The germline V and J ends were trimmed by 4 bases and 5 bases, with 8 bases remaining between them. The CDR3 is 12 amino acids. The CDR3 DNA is TGTGCCAGCAGCCTATTCGGGGAGACCCAGTACTTC. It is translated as CASSLFGETQYF.

The CDR3, as DNA: TGTGCCAGCAGTGAATTTGGAGGGAATCCCTACGAGCAGTACTTC. Translated, it gives CASSEFGGNPYEQYF. The rearrangement uses TRBV6-1 and TRBJ2-7; a possible D gene is TRBD2 (6 bases). Germline V gives CDR1 MNHNS, CDR2 SASEGT. Trimming cost V 2 bases and J 2 bases, with 13 bases left between them. The CDR3 contains 15 residues.

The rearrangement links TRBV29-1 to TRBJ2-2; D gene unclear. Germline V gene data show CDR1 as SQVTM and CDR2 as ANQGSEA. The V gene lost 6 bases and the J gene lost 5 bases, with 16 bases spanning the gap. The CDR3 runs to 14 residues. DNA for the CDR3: TGCAGCGTACGCACCGGTGTGGAGACCGGGGAGCTGTTTTTT. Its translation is CSVRTGVETGELFF.

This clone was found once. This chain's CDR3 is CASRLTESGVDYGYTF. The CDR3 DNA reads TGTGCCAGCCGTCTGACAGAGTCCGGGGTGGACTATGGCTACACCTTC. The genes are TRBV2 and TRBJ1-2; the D gene is possibly TRBD1 (5 bases). V was shortened by 8 bases and J by 3 bases, with 22 bases between the two germline ends. This CDR3 is 16 amino acids long. Germline CDR1 is SNHLY and CDR2 is FYNNEI.

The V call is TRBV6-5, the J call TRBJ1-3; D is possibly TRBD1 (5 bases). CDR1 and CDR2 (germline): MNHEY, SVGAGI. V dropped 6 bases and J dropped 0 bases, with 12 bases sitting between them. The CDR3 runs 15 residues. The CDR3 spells CASRGTAVSGNTIYF. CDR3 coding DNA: TGTGCCAGCAGAGGGACGGCCGTCTCTGGAAACACCATATATTTT.

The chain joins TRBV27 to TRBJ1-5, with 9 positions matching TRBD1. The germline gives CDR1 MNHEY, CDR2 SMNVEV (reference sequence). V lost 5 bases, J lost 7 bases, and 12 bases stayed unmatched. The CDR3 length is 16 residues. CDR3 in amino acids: CASSPGDRVQGQPQHF. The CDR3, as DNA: TGTGCCAGCAGTCCGGGGGACAGGGTGCAGGGCCAGCCCCAGCATTTT.

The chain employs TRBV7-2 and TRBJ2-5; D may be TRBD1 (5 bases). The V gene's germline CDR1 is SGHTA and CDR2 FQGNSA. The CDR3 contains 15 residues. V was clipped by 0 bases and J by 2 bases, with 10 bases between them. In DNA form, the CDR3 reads TGTGCCAGCAGCTTAGCGACTTCAGGGCAAGAGACCCAGTACTTC. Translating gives CASSLATSGQETQYF.

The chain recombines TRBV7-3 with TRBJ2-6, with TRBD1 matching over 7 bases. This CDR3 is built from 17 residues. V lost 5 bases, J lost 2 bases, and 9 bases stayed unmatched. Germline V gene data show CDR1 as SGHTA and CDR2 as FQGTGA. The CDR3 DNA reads TGTGCCAGCAGCGCCATTGGAACAGGGGCTGGGGCCAACGTCCTGACTTTC. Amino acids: CASSAIGTGAGANVLTF.

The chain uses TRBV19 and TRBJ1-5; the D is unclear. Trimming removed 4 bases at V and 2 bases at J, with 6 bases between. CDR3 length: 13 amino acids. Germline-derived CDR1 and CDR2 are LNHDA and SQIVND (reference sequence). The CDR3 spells CASSKVGNQPQHF. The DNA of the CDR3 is TGTGCCAGTAGTAAAGTTGGCAATCAGCCCCAGCATTTT.

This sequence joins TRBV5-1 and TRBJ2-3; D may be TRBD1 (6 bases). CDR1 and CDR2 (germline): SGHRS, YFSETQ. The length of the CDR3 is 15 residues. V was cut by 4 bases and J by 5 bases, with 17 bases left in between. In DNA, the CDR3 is TGCGCCAGCAGCCCGGACAGTGTGGGGGTAGATACGCAGTATTTT. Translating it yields CASSPDSVGVDTQYF.

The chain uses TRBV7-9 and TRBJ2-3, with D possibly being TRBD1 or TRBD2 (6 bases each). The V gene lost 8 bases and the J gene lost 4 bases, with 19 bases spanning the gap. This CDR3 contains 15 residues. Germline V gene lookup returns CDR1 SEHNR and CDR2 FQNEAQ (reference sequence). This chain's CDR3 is CASGPGARGSDTQYF. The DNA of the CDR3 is TGTGCCAGCGGACCGGGGGCGCGGGGTTCAGATACGCAGTATTTT. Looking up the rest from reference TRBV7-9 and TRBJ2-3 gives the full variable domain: DTGVSQNPRHKITKRGQNVTFRCDPISEHNRLYWYRQTLGQGPEFLTYFQNEAQLEKSRLLSDRFSAERPKGSFSTLEIQRTEQGDSAMYLCASGPGARGSDTQYFGPGTRLTVL.

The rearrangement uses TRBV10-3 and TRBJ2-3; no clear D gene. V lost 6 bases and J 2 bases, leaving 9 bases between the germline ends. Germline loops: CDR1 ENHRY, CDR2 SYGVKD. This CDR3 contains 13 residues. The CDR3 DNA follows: TGTGCCATCAGGGAGAAATCCACAGATACGCAGTATTTT. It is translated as CAIREKSTDTQYF.

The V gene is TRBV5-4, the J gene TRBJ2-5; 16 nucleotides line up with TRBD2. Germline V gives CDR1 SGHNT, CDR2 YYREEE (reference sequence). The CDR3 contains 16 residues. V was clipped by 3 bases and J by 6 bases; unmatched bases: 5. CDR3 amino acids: CASSWGLAGGSKTQYF. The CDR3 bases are TGTGCCAGCAGCTGGGGACTAGCGGGAGGGTCGAAGACCCAGTACTTC.

CDR3 residues: CASSGGQGYGYTF. The CDR3 DNA reads as TGTGCCAGCAGTGGGGGACAGGGGTATGGCTACACCTTC. The chain links TRBV2 to TRBJ1-2, with 10 positions matching TRBD1. The CDR3 length is 13 residues. Unmatched junction bases numbered 1, after V lost 4 bases and J lost 5 bases. Germline CDR1 SNHLY, CDR2 FYNNEI.

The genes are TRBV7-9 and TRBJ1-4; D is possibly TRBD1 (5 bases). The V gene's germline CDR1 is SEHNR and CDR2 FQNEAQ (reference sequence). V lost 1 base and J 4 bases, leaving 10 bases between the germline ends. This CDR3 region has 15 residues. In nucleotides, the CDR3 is TGTGCCAGCAGCTTAGTGGGGCGGAGTAATGAAAAACTGTTTTTT. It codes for CASSLVGRSNEKLFF.

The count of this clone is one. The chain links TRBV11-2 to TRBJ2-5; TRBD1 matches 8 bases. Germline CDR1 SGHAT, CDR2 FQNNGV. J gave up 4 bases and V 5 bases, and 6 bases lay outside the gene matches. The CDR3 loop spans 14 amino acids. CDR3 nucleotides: TGTGCCAGCAGCCGATACGACAGGGGAGAGACCCAGTACTTC. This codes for CASSRYDRGETQYF.

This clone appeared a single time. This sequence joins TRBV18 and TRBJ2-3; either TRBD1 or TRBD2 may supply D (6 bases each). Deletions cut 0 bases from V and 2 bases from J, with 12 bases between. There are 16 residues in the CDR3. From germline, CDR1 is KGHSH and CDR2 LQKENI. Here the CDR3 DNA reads TGTGCCAGCTCACCACCGCCGGGGGCGACCACAGATACGCAGTATTTT. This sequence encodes CASSPPPGATTDTQYF.

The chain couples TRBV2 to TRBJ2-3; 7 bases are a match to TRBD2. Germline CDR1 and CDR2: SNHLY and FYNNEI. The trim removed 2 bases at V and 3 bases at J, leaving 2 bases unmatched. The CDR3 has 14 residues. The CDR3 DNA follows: TGTGCCAGCAGTGAACTAGCGGATACAGATACGCAGTATTTT. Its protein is CASSELADTDTQYF.

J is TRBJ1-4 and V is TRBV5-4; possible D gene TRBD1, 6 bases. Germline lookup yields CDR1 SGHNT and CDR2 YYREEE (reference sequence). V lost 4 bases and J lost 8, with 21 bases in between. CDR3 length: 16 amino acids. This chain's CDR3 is CASSRTTGLVREKLFF. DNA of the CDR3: TGTGCCAGCAGCAGGACTACAGGGCTGGTAAGGGAAAAACTGTTTTTT. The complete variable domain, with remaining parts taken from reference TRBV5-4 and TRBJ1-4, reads ETGVTQSPTHLIKTRGQQVTLRCSSQSGHNTVSWYQQALGQGPQFIFQYYREEENGRGNFPPRFSGLQFPNYSSELNVNALELDDSALYLCASSRTTGLVREKLFFGSGTQLSVL.

The CDR3 DNA reads TGTGCCAGCAAACCGGGACAGCATAACTATGGCTACACCTTC. Residues: CASKPGQHNYGYTF. The chain uses TRBV5-6 and TRBJ1-2; 7 bases agree with TRBD1. Per the germline V gene, CDR1 is SGHDT and CDR2 is YYEEEE. Germline trimming cut 6 bases from V and 1 base from J; bases unmatched to any gene: 6. The CDR3 covers 14 residues.